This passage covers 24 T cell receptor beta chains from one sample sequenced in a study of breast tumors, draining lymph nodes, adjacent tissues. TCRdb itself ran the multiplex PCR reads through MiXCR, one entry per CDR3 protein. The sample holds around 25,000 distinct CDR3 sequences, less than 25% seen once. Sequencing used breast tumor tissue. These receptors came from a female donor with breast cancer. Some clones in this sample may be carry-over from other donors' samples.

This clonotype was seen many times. The chain's CDR3 is CASSLVRRQETQYF. The CDR3 DNA sequence: TGTGCCAGCAGCTTGGTACGCCGCCAAGAGACCCAGTACTTC. V usage is TRBV5-6 and J usage is TRBJ2-5; D uncertain. Germline-derived CDR1 and CDR2 are SGHDT and YYEEEE. V shed 0 bases and J shed 1 base, with 7 bases lying between them. The CDR3 totals 14 residues.

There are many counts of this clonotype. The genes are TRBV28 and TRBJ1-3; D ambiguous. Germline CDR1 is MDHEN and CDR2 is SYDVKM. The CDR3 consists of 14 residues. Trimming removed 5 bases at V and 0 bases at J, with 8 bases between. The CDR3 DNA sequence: TGTGCCAGCAGTCCCCCGTACTCTGGAAACACCATATATTTT. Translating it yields CASSPPYSGNTIYF.

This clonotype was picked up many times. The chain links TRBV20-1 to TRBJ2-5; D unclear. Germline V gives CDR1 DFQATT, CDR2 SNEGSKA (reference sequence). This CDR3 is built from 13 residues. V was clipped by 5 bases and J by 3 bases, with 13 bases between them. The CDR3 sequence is CSALPESEETQYF. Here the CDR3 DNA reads TGCAGTGCTCTCCCGGAGTCAGAAGAGACCCAGTACTTC.

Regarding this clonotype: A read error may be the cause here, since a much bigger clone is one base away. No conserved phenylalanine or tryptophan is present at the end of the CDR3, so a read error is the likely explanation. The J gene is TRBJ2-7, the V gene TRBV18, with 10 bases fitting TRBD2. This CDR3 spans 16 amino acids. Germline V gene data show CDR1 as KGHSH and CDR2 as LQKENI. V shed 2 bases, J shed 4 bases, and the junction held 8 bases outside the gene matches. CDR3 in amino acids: CASSPGASGRAYEQYS. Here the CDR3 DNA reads TGTGCCAGCTCACCAGGCGCTAGCGGGAGAGCTTACGAGCAGTACTCC.

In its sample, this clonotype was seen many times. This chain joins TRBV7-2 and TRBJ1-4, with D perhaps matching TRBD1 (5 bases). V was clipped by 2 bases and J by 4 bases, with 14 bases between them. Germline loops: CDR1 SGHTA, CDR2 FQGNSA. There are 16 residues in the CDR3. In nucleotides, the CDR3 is TGTGCCAGCAGCTTACGGCCCGTTGGGGGTAATGAAAAACTGTTTTTT. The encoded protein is CASSLRPVGGNEKLFF.

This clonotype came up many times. CDR3 sequence: CASSIRQGTYEQYF. The CDR3 DNA sequence: TGTGCCAGCAGCATACGACAGGGGACCTACGAGCAGTACTTC. This sequence joins TRBV11-2 and TRBJ2-7; 8 bases match TRBD1. Germline CDR1 SGHAT, CDR2 FQNNGV. The CDR3 consists of 14 residues. The trim removed 5 bases at V and 2 bases at J, leaving 5 bases unmatched.

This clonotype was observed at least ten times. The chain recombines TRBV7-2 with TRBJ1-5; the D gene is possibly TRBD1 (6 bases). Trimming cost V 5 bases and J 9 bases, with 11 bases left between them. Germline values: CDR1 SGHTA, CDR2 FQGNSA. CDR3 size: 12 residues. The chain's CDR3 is CASSPPGAPQHF. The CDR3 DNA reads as TGTGCCAGCAGCCCGCCGGGGGCGCCCCAGCATTTT. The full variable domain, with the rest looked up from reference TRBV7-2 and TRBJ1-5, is GAGVSQSPSNKVTEKGKDVELRCDPISGHTALYWYRQSLGQGLEFLIYFQGNSAPDKSGLPSDRFSAERTGGSVSTLTIQRTQQEDSAVYLCASSPPGAPQHFGDGTRLSIL.

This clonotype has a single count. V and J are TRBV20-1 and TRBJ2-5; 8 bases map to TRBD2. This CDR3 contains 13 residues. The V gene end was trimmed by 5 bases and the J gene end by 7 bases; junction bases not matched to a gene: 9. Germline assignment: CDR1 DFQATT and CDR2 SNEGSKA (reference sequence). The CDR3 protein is CSAETREEGTQYF. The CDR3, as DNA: TGCAGTGCTGAGACGCGGGAGGAAGGGACCCAGTACTTC.

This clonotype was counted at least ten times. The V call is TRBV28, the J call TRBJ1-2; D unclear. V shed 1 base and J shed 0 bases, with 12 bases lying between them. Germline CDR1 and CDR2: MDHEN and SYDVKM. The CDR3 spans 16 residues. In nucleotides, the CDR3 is TGTGCCAGCAGTTTATTAGTCCAGGCCACTAACTATGGCTACACCTTC. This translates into CASSLLVQATNYGYTF.

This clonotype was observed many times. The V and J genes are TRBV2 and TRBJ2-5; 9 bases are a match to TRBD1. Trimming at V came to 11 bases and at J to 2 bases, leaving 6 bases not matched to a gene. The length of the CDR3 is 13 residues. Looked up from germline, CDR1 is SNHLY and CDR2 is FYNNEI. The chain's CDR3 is CAGNRGQQETQYF. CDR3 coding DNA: TGTGCCGGTAACAGGGGGCAACAAGAGACCCAGTACTTC. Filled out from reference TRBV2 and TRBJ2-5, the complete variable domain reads EPEVTQTPSHQVTQMGQEVILRCVPISNHLYFYWYRQILGQKVEFLVSFYNNEISEKSEIFDDQFSVERPDGSNFTLKIRSTKLEDSAMYFCAGNRGQQETQYFGPGTRLLVL.

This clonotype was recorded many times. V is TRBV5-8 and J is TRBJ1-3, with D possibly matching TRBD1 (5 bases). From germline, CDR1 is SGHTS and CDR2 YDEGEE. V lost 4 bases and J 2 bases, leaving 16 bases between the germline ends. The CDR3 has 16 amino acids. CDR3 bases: TGTGCCAGCAGCATCTACTTGCGCAGGGCTGGAAACACCATATATTTT. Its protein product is CASSIYLRRAGNTIYF. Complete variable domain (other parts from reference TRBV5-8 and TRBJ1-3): EAGVTQSPTHLIKTRGQQATLRCSPISGHTSVYWYQQALGLGLQFLLWYDEGEERNRGNFPPRFSGRQFPNYSSELNVNALELEDSALYLCASSIYLRRAGNTIYFGEGSWLTVV.

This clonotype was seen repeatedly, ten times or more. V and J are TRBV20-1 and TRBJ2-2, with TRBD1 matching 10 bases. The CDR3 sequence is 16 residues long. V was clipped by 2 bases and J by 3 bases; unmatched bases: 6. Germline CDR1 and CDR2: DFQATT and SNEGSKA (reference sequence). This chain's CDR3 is CSARSGTGAYTGELFF. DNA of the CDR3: TGCAGTGCTAGATCCGGGACAGGGGCTTACACCGGGGAGCTGTTTTTT.

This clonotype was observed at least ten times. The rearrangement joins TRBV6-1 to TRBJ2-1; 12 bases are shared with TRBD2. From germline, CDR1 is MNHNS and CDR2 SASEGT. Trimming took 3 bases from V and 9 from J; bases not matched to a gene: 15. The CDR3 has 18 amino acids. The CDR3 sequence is CASSDTVLAGGGRREQFF. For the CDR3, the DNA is TGTGCCAGCAGTGACACAGTACTAGCGGGAGGAGGGAGGCGTGAGCAGTTCTTC.

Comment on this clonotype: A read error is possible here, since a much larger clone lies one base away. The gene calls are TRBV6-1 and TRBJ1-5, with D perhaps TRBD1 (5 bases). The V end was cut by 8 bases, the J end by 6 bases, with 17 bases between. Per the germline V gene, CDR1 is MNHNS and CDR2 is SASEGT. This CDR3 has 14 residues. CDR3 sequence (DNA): TGTGCCAGCGGCCCAGGCAGGGCTCGTCAGCCCCAGCATTTT. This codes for CASGPGRARQPQHF.

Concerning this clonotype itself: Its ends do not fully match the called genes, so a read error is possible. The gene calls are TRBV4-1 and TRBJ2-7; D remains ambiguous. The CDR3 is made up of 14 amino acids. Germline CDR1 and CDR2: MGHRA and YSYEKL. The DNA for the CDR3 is TGCGCCAGCAGTCGTTTTCTGCCCTCCTACGAGCGGTACTTC. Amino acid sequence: CASSRFLPSYERYF.

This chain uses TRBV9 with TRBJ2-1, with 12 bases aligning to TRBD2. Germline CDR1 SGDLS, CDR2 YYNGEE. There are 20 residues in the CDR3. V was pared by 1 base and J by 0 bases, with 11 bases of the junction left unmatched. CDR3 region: CASSVSASGGGRGSYNEQFF. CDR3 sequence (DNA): TGTGCCAGCAGCGTATCGGCTAGCGGGGGGGGGAGGGGCTCCTACAATGAGCAGTTCTTC. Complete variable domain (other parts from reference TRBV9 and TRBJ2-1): DSGVTQTPKHLITATGQRVTLRCSPRSGDLSVYWYQQSLDQGLQFLIQYYNGEERAKGNILERFSAQQFPDLHSELNLSSLELGDSALYFCASSVSASGGGRGSYNEQFFGPGTRLTVL.

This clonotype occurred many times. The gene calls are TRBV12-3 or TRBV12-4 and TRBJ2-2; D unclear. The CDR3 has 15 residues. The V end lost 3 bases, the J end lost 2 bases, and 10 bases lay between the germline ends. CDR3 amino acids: CASSLSSTNTGELFF. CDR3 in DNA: TGTGCCAGCAGTTTGAGCAGCACCAACACCGGGGAGCTGTTTTTT.

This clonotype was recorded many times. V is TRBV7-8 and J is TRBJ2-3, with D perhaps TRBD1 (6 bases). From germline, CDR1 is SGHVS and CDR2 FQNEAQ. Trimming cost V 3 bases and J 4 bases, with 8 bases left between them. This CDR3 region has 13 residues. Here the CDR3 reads CASSFSGADTQYF. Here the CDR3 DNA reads TGTGCCAGCAGCTTCTCAGGGGCAGATACGCAGTATTTT.

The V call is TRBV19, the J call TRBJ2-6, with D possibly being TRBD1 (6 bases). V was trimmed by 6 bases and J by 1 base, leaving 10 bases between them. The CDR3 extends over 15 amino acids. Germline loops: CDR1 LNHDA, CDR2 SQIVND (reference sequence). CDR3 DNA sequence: TGTGCCAGTAGCCAGGGGCGTTCTGGGGCCAACGTCCTGACTTTC. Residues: CASSQGRSGANVLTF.

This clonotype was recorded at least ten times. The CDR3 sequence: CASGRGPDYGYTF. CDR3 nucleotides: TGTGCCAGCGGGCGGGGGCCGGATTATGGCTACACCTTC. V and J are TRBV7-2 and TRBJ1-2; TRBD1 is a possible D gene (6 bases). Trimming cost V 8 bases and J 5 bases, with 15 bases left between them. The CDR3 loop spans 13 amino acids. CDR1 and CDR2 (germline): SGHTA, FQGNSA.

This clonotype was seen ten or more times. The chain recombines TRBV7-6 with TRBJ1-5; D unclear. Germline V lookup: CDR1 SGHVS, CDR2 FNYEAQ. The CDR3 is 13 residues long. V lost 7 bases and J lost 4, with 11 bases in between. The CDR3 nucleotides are TGTGCCAGCACTCCGGGATGGAATCAGCCCCAGCATTTT. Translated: CASTPGWNQPQHF. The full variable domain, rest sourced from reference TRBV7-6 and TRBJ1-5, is GAGVSQSPRYKVTKRGQDVALRCDPISGHVSLYWYRQALGQGPEFLTYFNYEAQQDKSGLPNDRFSAERPEGSISTLTIQRTEQRDSAMYRCASTPGWNQPQHFGDGTRLSIL.

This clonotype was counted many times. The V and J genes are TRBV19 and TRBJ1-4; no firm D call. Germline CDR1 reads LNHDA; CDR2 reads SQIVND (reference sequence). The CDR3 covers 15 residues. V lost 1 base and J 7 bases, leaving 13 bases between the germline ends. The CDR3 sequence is CASSIVGSLSEKLFF. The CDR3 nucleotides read TGTGCCAGTAGTATAGTAGGCTCGCTCAGTGAAAAACTGTTTTTT.

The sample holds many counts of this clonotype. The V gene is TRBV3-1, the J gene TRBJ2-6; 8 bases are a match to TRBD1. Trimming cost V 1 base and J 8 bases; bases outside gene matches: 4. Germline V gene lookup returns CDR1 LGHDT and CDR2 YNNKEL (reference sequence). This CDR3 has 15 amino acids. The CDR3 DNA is TGTGCCAGCAGCCAAGCGGACAGGGCGACCAACGTCCTGACTTTC. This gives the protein CASSQADRATNVLTF.

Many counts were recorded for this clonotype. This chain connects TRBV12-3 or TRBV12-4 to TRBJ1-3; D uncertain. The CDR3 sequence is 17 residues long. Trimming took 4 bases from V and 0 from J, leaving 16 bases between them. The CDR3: CASSSSAAGYSGNTIYF. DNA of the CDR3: TGTGCCAGCAGTTCCTCTGCTGCCGGATACTCTGGAAACACCATATATTTT.